Below, 19 T cell receptor beta chains from the same sample are listed, as sequenced in a study of CD8+ T cells in alopecia areata. RNA extraction and reverse transcription yielded cDNA as sequencing template. Here immunoSEQ multiplex PCR was the method, and the copy in TCRdb shows in-frame clones only, minus some. The data hold some 150,000 clones, with about 56% observed a single time. Indicated treatment: oral pan-JAK inhibitor, 5-10 mg twice daily. Specimen: CD8+ T cells sorted from blood, collected at week 4, from a patient treated with tofacitinib. The receptors were sampled from a human donor with alopecia areata.

This chain joins TRBV27 and TRBJ1-2; D is possibly TRBD1 (6 bases). V lost 5 bases to trimming and J lost 9 bases, with 13 bases between them. Germline CDR1 is MNHEY and CDR2 is SMNVEV (reference sequence). The CDR3 is made up of 12 amino acids. CDR3 amino acids: CASSPDRTRYTF. The CDR3 DNA reads TGTGCCAGCAGTCCCGACAGGACGCGCTACACCTTC.

The V and J genes are TRBV7-9 and TRBJ2-3; TRBD1 matches at 9 bases. Germline V gene data show CDR1 as SEHNR and CDR2 as FQNEAQ (reference sequence). The CDR3 contains 15 residues. Trimming at V came to 4 bases and at J to 5 bases, leaving 7 bases not matched to a gene. CDR3 bases: TGTGCCAGCAGCTCCCGACAGGGGGGTGGAGATACGCAGTATTTT. Translating it yields CASSSRQGGGDTQYF.

The chain combines TRBV9 with TRBJ1-2, with 9 bases fitting TRBD1. The length of the CDR3 is 14 residues. Germline V lookup: CDR1 SGDLS, CDR2 YYNGEE. V lost 4 bases, J lost 2 bases, and 3 bases stayed unmatched. In nucleotides, the CDR3 is TGTGCCAGCAGCACGACAGGGGGGAACTATGGCTACACCTTC. This translates into CASSTTGGNYGYTF.

The chain couples TRBV9 to TRBJ2-3, with D possibly being TRBD1 (5 bases). This CDR3 region has 14 residues. CDR1 SGDLS and CDR2 YYNGEE come from the germline V gene. Trimming took off 0 bases at V and 2 bases at J, with 7 bases between the two ends. The CDR3 sequence is CASSVVGATDTQYF. In nucleotides, the CDR3 is TGTGCCAGCAGCGTAGTAGGGGCCACAGATACGCAGTATTTT.

The DNA of the CDR3 is TGTGCCAGCAGCTCCGATGAGATTGGACCCGAAGGCTACACCTTC. It is translated as CASSSDEIGPEGYTF. The rearrangement uses TRBV13 and TRBJ1-2, with D hard to call. Trimming took off 4 bases at V and 8 bases at J, with 20 bases between the two ends. The germline CDR1 and CDR2 sequences are PRHDT and FYEKMQ (reference sequence). The CDR3 is made up of 15 amino acids.

For this clone: At one end the junction does not follow the germline gene, possibly because of a read error. The chain employs TRBV5-6 and TRBJ2-7; D may be TRBD1 or TRBD2 (7 bases each). The germline gives CDR1 SGHDT, CDR2 YYEEEE. The CDR3 sequence is 12 residues long. DNA for the CDR3: TGTGCCAGCAGCCCCCCCCAGGGGGGGTTGCACTTC. Its translation is CASSPPQGGLHF.

In its sample, this clone was seen a few times. The chain employs TRBV5-1 and TRBJ2-7; TRBD1 aligns across 7 bases. Germline lookup yields CDR1 SGHRS and CDR2 YFSETQ. The CDR3 totals 15 residues. Trimming cost V 5 bases and J 2 bases; bases outside gene matches: 10. This chain's CDR3 is CASRRTGEETYEQYF. CDR3 in DNA: TGCGCCAGCAGGCGGACAGGCGAAGAGACCTACGAGCAGTACTTC.

This clone showed up just a few times. This chain uses TRBV7-8 with TRBJ1-1; D might be TRBD1 (5 bases). The CDR3 is 14 residues long. Deletions cut 5 bases from V and 4 bases from J, with 14 bases between. Germline loops: CDR1 SGHVS, CDR2 FQNEAQ. The CDR3 here is CASSVGVMGTEAFF. The CDR3 coding sequence is TGTGCCAGCAGCGTAGGGGTCATGGGCACTGAAGCTTTCTTT.

This clone came up a few times. This chain connects TRBV7-9 to TRBJ1-2, with no clear D. The germline V gene has CDR1 SEHNR and CDR2 FQNEAQ (reference sequence). The length of the CDR3 is 12 residues. V lost 5 bases and J 4 bases, leaving 8 bases between the germline ends. CDR3 protein: CASSGPGYGYTF. CDR3 bases: TGTGCCAGCAGCGGCCCGGGCTATGGCTACACCTTC.

J is TRBJ2-1 and V is TRBV4-2; D gene uncertain. CDR1 LGHNA and CDR2 YNFKEQ come from the germline V gene. The V gene lost 0 bases and the J gene lost 3 bases, with 9 bases spanning the gap. The length of the CDR3 is 15 residues. Here the CDR3 reads CASSQEYGSYNEQFF. The CDR3, as DNA: TGTGCCAGCAGCCAAGAATATGGCAGCTACAATGAGCAGTTCTTC.

This chain uses TRBV4-3 with TRBJ2-7, with D perhaps assigned TRBD1 or TRBD2 (5 bases each). This CDR3 is 18 amino acids long. The germline V and J ends were trimmed by 1 base and 2 bases, with 21 bases remaining between them. Germline CDR1 is LGHNA and CDR2 is YSLEER. CDR3 sequence: CASSQGGTGTEGPYEQYF. CDR3 nucleotide sequence: TGCGCCAGCAGCCAAGGGGGAACCGGGACGGAAGGCCCCTACGAGCAGTACTTC.

This clone showed up just a few times. The chain links TRBV15 to TRBJ1-5; tentatively, D is TRBD1 (5 bases). The germline V and J ends were trimmed by 3 bases and 0 bases, with 15 bases remaining between them. There are 17 residues in the CDR3. Germline V lookup: CDR1 LNHNV, CDR2 YYDKDF (reference sequence). CDR3 nucleotides: TGTGCCACCAGCAGCGAACCGGGGGGTTATAGCAATCAGCCCCAGCATTTT. It yields the protein CATSSEPGGYSNQPQHF.

This chain connects TRBV29-1 to TRBJ1-2; no definite D call. The V and J ends lost 0 bases and 4 bases respectively, with 9 bases between them. The CDR3 loop spans 13 amino acids. Per the germline V gene, CDR1 is SQVTM and CDR2 is ANQGSEA. In DNA form, the CDR3 reads TGCAGCGTTGAAGACGACCGCAGCTATGGCTACACCTTC. This sequence encodes CSVEDDRSYGYTF.

The chain uses TRBV9 and TRBJ2-7; D call uncertain. Germline loops: CDR1 SGDLS, CDR2 YYNGEE. CDR3 length: 13 amino acids. V dropped 0 bases and J dropped 2 bases, with 6 bases sitting between them. CDR3 coding DNA: TGTGCCAGCAGCGTAGATACAACCTACGAGCAGTACTTC. It specifies CASSVDTTYEQYF. Full variable domain (missing parts from reference TRBV9 and TRBJ2-7): DSGVTQTPKHLITATGQRVTLRCSPRSGDLSVYWYQQSLDQGLQFLIQYYNGEERAKGNILERFSAQQFPDLHSELNLSSLELGDSALYFCASSVDTTYEQYFGPGTRLTVT.

The V call is TRBV5-6, the J call TRBJ2-1; no clear D gene. In germline, CDR1 is SGHDT, CDR2 YYEEEE. The V gene lost 2 bases and the J gene lost 6 bases, with 6 bases spanning the gap. This CDR3 is built from 12 residues. CDR3 nucleotides: TGTGCCAGCAGCTTACAACCCAATGAGCAGTTCTTC. This translates into CASSLQPNEQFF.

This chain links TRBV10-3 with TRBJ2-7; maybe TRBD1 (5 bases). The V end was cut by 4 bases, the J end by 6 bases, with 16 bases between. The germline V gene has CDR1 ENHRY and CDR2 SYGVKD. CDR3 length: 14 residues. The CDR3 DNA follows: TGTGCCATCAGTGGGAGAGACAGAGTTGGCGAGCAGTACTTC. The encoded protein is CAISGRDRVGEQYF.

J is TRBJ2-7 and V is TRBV19, with D possibly being TRBD2 (5 bases). The V gene lost 5 bases and the J gene lost 3 bases, with 11 bases spanning the gap. Per germline, CDR1 LNHDA and CDR2 SQIVND (reference sequence). The CDR3 loop spans 13 amino acids. Here the CDR3 DNA reads TGTGCCAGTAGTGGACTGTCGGGCTACGAGCAGTACTTC. Its translation: CASSGLSGYEQYF.

The rearrangement uses TRBV29-1 and TRBJ2-2; D may be TRBD1 (6 bases). Per germline, CDR1 SQVTM and CDR2 ANQGSEA. The length of the CDR3 is 16 residues. V was shortened by 7 bases and J by 0 bases, with 18 bases between the two germline ends. CDR3 sequence: CSARSPDSANTGELFF. DNA of the CDR3: TGCAGCGCCCGTTCCCCGGACAGTGCGAACACCGGGGAGCTGTTTTTT.

J is TRBJ1-2 and V is TRBV6-5; D possibly corresponds to TRBD1 (5 bases). Trimming left V 7 bases short and J 3 bases short, with 15 bases between. CDR3 length equals 14 residues. CDR1 is MNHEY and CDR2 is SVGAGI in the germline V gene. CDR3 sequence reads: CASTTGGADYGYTF. As DNA, the CDR3 is TGTGCCAGCACCACGGGAGGGGCTGACTATGGCTACACCTTC.